This TCR beta chain was captured by sequencing in a study of cytomegalovirus exposure and HLA in healthy donors. Points on this clone: Its antigen is not known.

PCR primers comprised 60 Vbeta and 13 Jbeta primers. Sequencing was performed with immunoSEQ multiplex PCR; in TCRdb, only in-frame clones are kept and a portion is missing. Among some 150,000 clones listed, approximately 80% were seen once. Notes on the study in general: While the bulk of TCR sequences proved rare, some public TCRs turned up in many donors.

This clonotype originated in a woman in her fifties or sixties in good health and CMV-seronegative. Input material: PBMCs.

The CDR3 here is CASSNRDRSPLHF. CDR3 DNA sequence: TGTGCCAGCAGCAACCGAGACAGGTCTCCCCTCCACTTT. This chain joins TRBV11-2 and TRBJ1-6, with D possibly matching TRBD1 (6 bases). Germline CDR1 SGHAT, CDR2 FQNNGV. Trimming took off 5 bases at V and 13 bases at J, with 15 bases between the two ends. The CDR3 contains 13 residues.